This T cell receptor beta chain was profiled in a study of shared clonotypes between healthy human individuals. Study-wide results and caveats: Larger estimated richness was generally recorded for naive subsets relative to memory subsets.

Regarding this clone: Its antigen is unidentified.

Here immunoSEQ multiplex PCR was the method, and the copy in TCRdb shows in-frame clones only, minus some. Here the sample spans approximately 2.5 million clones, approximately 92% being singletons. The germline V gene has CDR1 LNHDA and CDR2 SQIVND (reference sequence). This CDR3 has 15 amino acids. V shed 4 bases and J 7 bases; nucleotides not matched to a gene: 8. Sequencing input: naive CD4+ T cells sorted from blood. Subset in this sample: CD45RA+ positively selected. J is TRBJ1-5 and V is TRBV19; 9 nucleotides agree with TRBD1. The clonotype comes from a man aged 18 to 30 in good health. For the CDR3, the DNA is TGTGCCAGTAGTACCCCTACAGGGGGCGGCCAGCCCCAGCATTTT. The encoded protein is CASSTPTGGGQPQHF.